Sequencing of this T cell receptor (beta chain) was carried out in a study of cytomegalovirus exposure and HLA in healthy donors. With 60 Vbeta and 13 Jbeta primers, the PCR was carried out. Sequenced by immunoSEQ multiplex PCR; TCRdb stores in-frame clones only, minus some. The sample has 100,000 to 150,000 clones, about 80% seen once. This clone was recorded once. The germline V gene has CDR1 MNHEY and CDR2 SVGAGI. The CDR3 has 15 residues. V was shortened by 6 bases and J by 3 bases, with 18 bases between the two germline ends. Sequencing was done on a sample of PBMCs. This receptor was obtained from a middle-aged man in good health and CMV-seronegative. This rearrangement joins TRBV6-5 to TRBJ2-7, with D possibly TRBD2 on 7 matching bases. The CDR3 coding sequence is TGTGCCAGCAGCCCGGGGGGCACCAAATTCTACGAGCAGTACTTC. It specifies CASSPGGTKFYEQYF.